Shown below are 15 T cell receptor beta chains from a single sample sequenced in a study of T cells in Graves' hyperthyroidism and ophthalmopathy. The source material, RNA transcripts, was used to amplify TCR beta CDR3 regions. In the first-round RT-PCR of the TCR CDR3, the HTBI primer set was used. MiXCR, applied by TCRdb to the multiplex PCR reads, yields one record per CDR3 protein. This sample yields some 500,000 distinct CDR3 sequences, of which 16% are seen a single time; about 29% belongs to the top ten. The sequenced material came from blood. These TCRs come from a woman in her 30s with Graves' ophthalmopathy.

This clonotype was recorded a few times. This chain uses TRBV3-1 with TRBJ1-5; a weak D match, TRBD1 (5 bases). V shed 1 base and J shed 6 bases, with 10 bases lying between them. Looked up from germline, CDR1 is LGHDT and CDR2 is YNNKEL (reference sequence). This CDR3 has 14 amino acids. The CDR3 reads CASSQAPGGQPQHF. CDR3 coding DNA: TGTGCCAGCAGCCAAGCGCCGGGGGGTCAGCCCCAGCATTTT.

The sample holds many counts of this clonotype. V is TRBV7-2 and J is TRBJ2-3; D not certain. Germline CDR1 is SGHTA and CDR2 is FQGNSA. The V end was cut by 4 bases, the J end by 7 bases, with 9 bases between. This CDR3 comprises 12 residues. The CDR3 here is CASSSDFHTQYF. CDR3 DNA sequence: TGTGCCAGCAGCTCAGACTTTCATACGCAGTATTTT.

This chain uses TRBV30 with TRBJ1-1; D remains unclear. V was clipped by 0 bases and J by 0 bases, with 5 bases between them. Germline CDR1 GTSNPN, CDR2 SVGIG (reference sequence). CDR3 length: 13 amino acids. The CDR3 DNA reads TGTGCCTGGAGTGTAGTCCTGAACACTGAAGCTTTCTTT. It yields the protein CAWSVVLNTEAFF.

V is TRBV29-1 and J is TRBJ1-4; no reliable D call. The CDR3 totals 13 residues. Germline-derived CDR1 and CDR2 are SQVTM and ANQGSEA. The ends were cut back, 7 bases at V and 4 bases at J, with 13 bases in the middle. In nucleotides, the CDR3 is TGCAGCGCCGGGCACTCACATAATGAAAAACTGTTTTTT. Protein product: CSAGHSHNEKLFF.

Many counts were recorded for this clonotype. The chain has TRBV11-3 and TRBJ2-7; tentative D call: TRBD1 (5 bases). Trimming cost V 4 bases and J 2 bases, with 12 bases left between them. The CDR3 consists of 14 residues. Per germline, CDR1 SGHNT and CDR2 YENEEA. The CDR3 here is CASSYPDRPYEQYF. As DNA, the CDR3 is TGTGCCAGCAGCTATCCCGACAGACCCTACGAGCAGTACTTC.

The chain joins TRBV28 to TRBJ2-2; 10 bases map to TRBD2. Germline V CDR1 and CDR2: MDHEN, SYDVKM. This CDR3 is built from 13 residues. V lost 8 bases to trimming and J lost 7 bases; unmatched junction nucleotides: 4. CDR3 nucleotides: TGTGCCAGCGGGACTAGCGATCACGGGGAGCTGTTTTTT. Its protein product is CASGTSDHGELFF. Filled out from reference TRBV28 and TRBJ2-2, the complete variable domain reads DVKVTQSSRYLVKRTGEKVFLECVQDMDHENMFWYRQDPGLGLRLIYFSYDVKMKEKGDIPEGYSVSREKKERFSLILESASTNQTSMYLCASGTSDHGELFFGEGSRLTVL.

The sample holds one count of this clonotype. J is TRBJ2-3 and V is TRBV6-5; D gene unclear. Germline values: CDR1 MNHEY, CDR2 SVGAGI. The CDR3 spans 14 residues. Trimming stripped 4 bases from V and 4 bases from J, with 12 bases between. The CDR3 sequence is CASSSPQSADTQYF. As DNA, the CDR3 is TGTGCCAGCAGTTCCCCTCAAAGCGCAGATACGCAGTATTTT.

J is TRBJ2-7 and V is TRBV27, with 7 bases fitting TRBD2. Per the germline V gene, CDR1 is MNHEY and CDR2 is SMNVEV (reference sequence). J was trimmed by 2 bases and V by 2 bases; bases with no gene match: 6. The CDR3 totals 15 residues. CDR3 coding DNA: TGTGCCAGCAGTTTACTCGCGGGGGACGCCTACGAGCAGTACTTC. Protein sequence: CASSLLAGDAYEQYF.

This clonotype was seen a few times. The V and J genes are TRBV20-1 and TRBJ2-7, with 12 bases fitting TRBD2. The CDR3 is 14 amino acids. The trim removed 6 bases at V and 2 bases at J, leaving 5 bases unmatched. Looked up from germline, CDR1 is DFQATT and CDR2 is SNEGSKA (reference sequence). The CDR3 coding sequence is TGCAGTGCACCGGGACTAGCGGGTACCTACGAGCAGTACTTC. Its protein is CSAPGLAGTYEQYF.

The V call is TRBV18, the J call TRBJ2-3; D remains ambiguous. V was pared by 0 bases and J by 4 bases, with 5 bases between. The CDR3 totals 13 residues. Germline loops: CDR1 KGHSH, CDR2 LQKENI. The CDR3 DNA reads as TGTGCCAGCTCACCACCGACCGCAGATACGCAGTATTTT. Encoded protein: CASSPPTADTQYF.

V and J are TRBV5-5 and TRBJ2-2, with D perhaps being TRBD1 or TRBD2 (5 bases each). The CDR3 length is 16 residues. V shed 0 bases and J shed 7 bases, with 16 bases lying between them. The germline V gene has CDR1 SGHKS and CDR2 YYEKEE (reference sequence). The CDR3 DNA reads as TGTGCCAGCAGCTTGGAGCCCAGGGAAGGGAGCGGGGAGCTGTTTTTT. The encoded protein is CASSLEPREGSGELFF. The full variable domain, its missing parts supplied by reference TRBV5-5 and TRBJ2-2, is DAGVTQSPTHLIKTRGQQVTLRCSPISGHKSVSWYQQVLGQGPQFIFQYYEKEERGRGNFPDRFSARQFPNYSSELNVNALLLGDSALYLCASSLEPREGSGELFFGEGSRLTVL.

This chain links TRBV9 with TRBJ2-5, with D tentatively TRBD1 (6 bases). Germline CDR1 is SGDLS and CDR2 is YYNGEE. The CDR3 spans 16 residues. Trimming left V 0 bases short and J 3 bases short, with 15 bases between. CDR3: CASSVEGGRTEETQYF. CDR3 DNA: TGTGCCAGCAGCGTAGAAGGGGGAAGGACAGAAGAGACCCAGTACTTC.

This chain connects TRBV29-1 to TRBJ2-2; D is ambiguous. The CDR3 has 15 amino acids. Germline assignment: CDR1 SQVTM and CDR2 ANQGSEA. V was shortened by 3 bases and J by 2 bases, with 13 bases between the two germline ends. The CDR3 is CSVDYSNGNTGELFF. CDR3 nucleotide sequence: TGCAGCGTTGACTATTCTAACGGAAACACCGGGGAGCTGTTTTTT.

The chain joins TRBV4-1 to TRBJ1-1; the D gene is possibly TRBD1 (5 bases). The V end was cut by 7 bases, the J end by 6 bases, with 15 bases between. This CDR3 spans 13 amino acids. The germline V gene has CDR1 MGHRA and CDR2 YSYEKL. CDR3 nucleotide sequence: TGCGCCAGCAACCTCGGGGGTGGCTCTGAAGCTTTCTTT. This encodes CASNLGGGSEAFF.

This clonotype occurred many times. The gene calls are TRBV5-8 and TRBJ2-5; D is tentatively TRBD1 or TRBD2 (5 bases each). Per the germline V gene, CDR1 is SGHTS and CDR2 is YDEGEE. The CDR3 length is 16 residues. Trimming removed 5 bases at V and 4 bases at J, with 21 bases between. CDR3 nucleotides: TGTGCCAGCAGGAGGGACGTTCTTCTAGGTGGAGAGACCCAGTACTTC. Translating it yields CASRRDVLLGGETQYF.